This T cell receptor (beta chain) was sequenced in a study of blood T cell repertoires in COVID-19. Study summary: The analysed material was cDNA or gDNA that came from T cells, B-cell-depleted T cells, or PBMCs.

The protocol was immunoSEQ multiplex PCR, while the TCRdb copy is restricted to in-frame clones and leaves out a portion. The sample shows about 65,000 clones, over 85% of them seen only once. Sequencing was performed on peripheral blood. The source of this sequence is an older man with active COVID-19.

CDR3 DNA: TGTGCCAGCAGCTTGGAAGGTCCCAGGGGAGAGACCCAGTACTTC. Protein: CASSLEGPRGETQYF. The J gene is TRBJ2-5, the V gene TRBV5-4; possible D gene TRBD1, 6 bases. The CDR3 totals 15 residues. Deletions cut 0 bases from V and 4 bases from J, with 13 bases between. Germline V gives CDR1 SGHNT, CDR2 YYREEE (reference sequence).